This T cell receptor (beta chain) was captured in a study of blood T cell repertoires in COVID-19. Study details: COVID-19 samples, acute and convalescent, were from the United States, Italy and Spain.

As originally analysed: Reference gene primer amplification yielded estimated nucleated cell counts. TCRdb's copy holds only in-frame clones and misses some; the assay was immunoSEQ multiplex PCR. V and J calls plus clone size are reproduced from that table; the DNA served to infer D and trimming. The sample holds about 48,000 clones; approximately 80% are singletons and the top ten take around a fifth. This CDR3 spans 14 amino acids. The V end was cut by 3 bases, the J end by 1 base, with 9 bases between. CDR1 is LNHDA and CDR2 is SQIVND in the germline V gene (reference sequence). Sequences were obtained from peripheral blood. This TCR was sampled from a human donor with active or convalescent COVID-19. The donor label of this sample is uncertain. The gene calls are TRBV19 and TRBJ1-2; D is uncertain. The DNA for the CDR3 is TGTGCCAGTAGTATTTTCGGTTATAACTATGGCTACACCTTC. Encoded protein: CASSIFGYNYGYTF.